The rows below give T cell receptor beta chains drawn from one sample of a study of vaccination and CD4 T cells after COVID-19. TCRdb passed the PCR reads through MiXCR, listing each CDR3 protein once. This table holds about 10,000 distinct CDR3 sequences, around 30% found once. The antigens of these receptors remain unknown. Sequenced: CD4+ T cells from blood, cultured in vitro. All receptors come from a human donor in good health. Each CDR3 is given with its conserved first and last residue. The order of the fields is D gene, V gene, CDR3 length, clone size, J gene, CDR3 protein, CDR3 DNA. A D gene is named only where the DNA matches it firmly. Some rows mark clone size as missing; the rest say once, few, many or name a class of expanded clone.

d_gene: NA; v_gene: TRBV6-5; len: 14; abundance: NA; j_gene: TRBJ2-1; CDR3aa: CASSYSGGLNEQFF; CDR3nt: TGTGCCAGCAGTTACTCCGGGGGATTGAATGAGCAGTTCTTC
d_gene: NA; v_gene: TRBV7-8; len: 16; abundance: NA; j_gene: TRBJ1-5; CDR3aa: CASSLGPSKGNQPQHF; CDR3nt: TGTGCCAGCAGCTTAGGCCCGAGTAAGGGCAATCAGCCCCAGCATTTT
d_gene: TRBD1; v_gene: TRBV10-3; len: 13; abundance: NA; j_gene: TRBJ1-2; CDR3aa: CATTTGGDYGYTF; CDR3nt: TGTGCCACTACGACAGGGGGCGACTATGGCTACACCTTC
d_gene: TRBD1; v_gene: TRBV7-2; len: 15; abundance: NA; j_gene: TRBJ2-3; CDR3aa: CASSYRQGPTDTQYF; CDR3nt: TGTGCCAGCAGCTACCGACAGGGCCCCACAGATACGCAGTATTTT
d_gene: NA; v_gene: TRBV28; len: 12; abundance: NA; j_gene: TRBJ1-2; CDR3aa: CASSYDSYGYTF; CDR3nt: TGTGCCAGCAGTTATGACAGCTATGGCTACACCTTC
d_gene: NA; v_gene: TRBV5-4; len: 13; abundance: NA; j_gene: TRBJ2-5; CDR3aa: CASRAQQEETQYF; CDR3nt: TGTGCCTCCAGGGCACAGCAAGAAGAGACCCAGTACTTC
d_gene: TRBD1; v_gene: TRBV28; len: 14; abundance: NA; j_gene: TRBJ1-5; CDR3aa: CASSSGQGDQPQHF; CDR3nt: TGTGCCAGCAGTTCCGGACAGGGAGATCAGCCCCAGCATTTT
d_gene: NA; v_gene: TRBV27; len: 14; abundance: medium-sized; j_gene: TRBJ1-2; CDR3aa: CASSLGGYPYGYTF; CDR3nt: TGTGCCAGCAGTTTAGGGGGCTATCCCTATGGCTACACCTTC
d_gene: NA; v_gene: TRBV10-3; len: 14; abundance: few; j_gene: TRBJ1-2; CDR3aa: CAISPDRTNYGYTF; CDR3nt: TGTGCCATCAGTCCGGACAGAACTAACTATGGCTACACCTTC
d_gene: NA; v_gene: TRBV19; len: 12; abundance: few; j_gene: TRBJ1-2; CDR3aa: CASSREGYGYTF; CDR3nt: TGTGCCAGTAGTAGGGAGGGGTATGGCTACACCTTC
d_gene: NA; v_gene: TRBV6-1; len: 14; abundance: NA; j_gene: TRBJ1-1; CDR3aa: CASSPRNMNTEAFF; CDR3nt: TGTGCCAGCAGTCCGAGAAACATGAACACTGAAGCTTTCTTT
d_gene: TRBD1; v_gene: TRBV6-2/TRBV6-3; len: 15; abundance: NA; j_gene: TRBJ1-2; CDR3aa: CASRPGQGGVYGYTF; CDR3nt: TGTGCCAGCAGACCCGGACAGGGGGGCGTTTATGGCTACACCTTC
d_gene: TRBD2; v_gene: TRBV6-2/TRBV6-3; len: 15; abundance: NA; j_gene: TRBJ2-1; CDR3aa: CASSYSGGDYNEQFF; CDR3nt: TGTGCCAGCAGTTACTCGGGGGGGGACTACAATGAGCAGTTCTTC
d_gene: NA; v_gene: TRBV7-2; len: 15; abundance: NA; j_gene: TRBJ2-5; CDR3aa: CASSLDPRGGETQYF; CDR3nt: TGTGCCAGCAGCTTAGACCCCAGGGGAGGAGAGACCCAGTACTTC
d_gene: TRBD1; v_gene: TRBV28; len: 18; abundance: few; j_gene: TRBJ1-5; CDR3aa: CASSSTMPGQRWNQPQHF; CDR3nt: TGTGCCAGCAGCTCTACTATGCCGGGACAGAGGTGGAATCAGCCCCAGCATTTT
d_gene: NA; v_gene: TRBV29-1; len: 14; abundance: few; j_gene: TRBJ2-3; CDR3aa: CSVEGELSTDTQYF; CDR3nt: TGCAGCGTTGAAGGCGAGTTAAGCACAGATACGCAGTATTTT
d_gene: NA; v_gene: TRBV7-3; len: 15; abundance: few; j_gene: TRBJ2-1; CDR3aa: CASSPGRNSYNEQFF; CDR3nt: TGTGCCAGCAGCCCTGGACGGAACTCCTACAATGAGCAGTTCTTC